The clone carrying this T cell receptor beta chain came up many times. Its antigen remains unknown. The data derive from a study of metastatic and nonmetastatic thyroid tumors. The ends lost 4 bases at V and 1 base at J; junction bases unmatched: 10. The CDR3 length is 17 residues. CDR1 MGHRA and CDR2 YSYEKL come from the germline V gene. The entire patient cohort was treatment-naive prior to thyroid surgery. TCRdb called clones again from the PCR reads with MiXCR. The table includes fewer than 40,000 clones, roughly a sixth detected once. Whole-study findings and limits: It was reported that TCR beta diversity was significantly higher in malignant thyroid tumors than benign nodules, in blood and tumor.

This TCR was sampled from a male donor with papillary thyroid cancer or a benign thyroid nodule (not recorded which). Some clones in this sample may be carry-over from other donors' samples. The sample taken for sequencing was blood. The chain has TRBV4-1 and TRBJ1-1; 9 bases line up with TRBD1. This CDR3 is CASSRGTGTSRNTEAFF. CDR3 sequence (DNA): TGCGCCAGCAGCCGAGGGACAGGGACGAGTCGGAACACTGAAGCTTTCTTT.